The 4 T cell receptor beta chains given below trace back to one sample, sequenced in a study of cytomegalovirus exposure and HLA in healthy donors. The primer mix had 60 Vbeta and 13 Jbeta primers. Sequencing was performed with immunoSEQ multiplex PCR; in TCRdb, only in-frame clones are kept and a portion is missing. Here the sample spans approximately 180,000 clones, over 70% being singletons. Source material: PBMCs. Receptors were obtained from a woman aged 30 to 39 in good health and CMV-seropositive.

The rearrangement links TRBV7-9 to TRBJ2-6; weak D call: TRBD2 (5 bases). V gave up 4 bases and J gave up 3 bases, with 13 bases separating them. CDR1 is SEHNR, CDR2 FQNEAQ, per germline (reference sequence). The CDR3 consists of 16 residues. CDR3 DNA: TGTGCCAGCAGCTCCTGGACTGCGTTTGGGGCCAACGTCCTGACTTTC. Translating gives CASSSWTAFGANVLTF.

The J gene is TRBJ1-2, the V gene TRBV28, with D possibly matching TRBD1 (5 bases). Trimming left V 1 base short and J 4 bases short, with 10 bases between. The CDR3 is 14 amino acids. CDR1 and CDR2 from the germline V gene are MDHEN and SYDVKM. CDR3 amino acids: CASSLFRVGYGYTF. The CDR3 DNA reads as TGTGCCAGCAGTTTATTCAGGGTCGGCTATGGCTACACCTTC.

The chain uses TRBV4-1 and TRBJ2-3; maybe TRBD1 (6 bases). The CDR3 totals 14 residues. The germline V gene has CDR1 MGHRA and CDR2 YSYEKL. V was pared by 1 base and J by 4 bases, with 9 bases between. The CDR3 DNA sequence: TGCGCCAGCAGCCAAGTGGGGGCGGCAGATACGCAGTATTTT. Protein: CASSQVGAADTQYF.

Only a few counts were recorded for this clone. V and J are TRBV28 and TRBJ1-1, with TRBD1 matching 7 bases. Per germline, CDR1 MDHEN and CDR2 SYDVKM. The CDR3 has 11 residues. Germline trimming cut 6 bases from V and 11 bases from J; bases unmatched to any gene: 6. This chain's CDR3 is CASRQGLAAFF. Here the CDR3 DNA reads TGTGCCAGCAGACAGGGGTTAGCGGCTTTCTTT. Full variable domain (rest looked up from reference TRBV28 and TRBJ1-1): DVKVTQSSRYLVKRTGEKVFLECVQDMDHENMFWYRQDPGLGLRLIYFSYDVKMKEKGDIPEGYSVSREKKERFSLILESASTNQTSMYLCASRQGLAAFFGQGTRLTVV.